Listed here are 29 T cell receptor beta chains from one sample, sequenced in a study of cytomegalovirus exposure and HLA in healthy donors (dated by TCRdb to about 2017). To prepare the library, the immunoSEQ multiplex PCR assay was applied. A mixture of 60 forward primers for TCR Vbeta segments and 13 reverse primers for TCR Jbeta segments was used in the multiplex PCR. TCRdb mirrors the immuneACCESS table, restricted to in-frame sequences. Some clones are absent from its copies; in checked studies, under half trace to an unresolved V gene, and the reason for the others is unknown. This sample lists 100,000 to 130,000 clones; approximately 81% were detected once. In total, the top ten clones hold 2% to 2.5% of the sample. Material: PBMCs. The receptors were gathered from a man aged 25 to 40 in good health and CMV-seronegative.

The gene calls are TRBV12-5 and TRBJ1-4; 10 positions agree with TRBD1. The CDR3 contains 15 residues. J gave up 10 bases and V 1 base, and 6 bases lay outside the gene matches. Germline assignment: CDR1 LGHNT and CDR2 FRNRAP. CDR3 sequence: CASGLEGQGERKLFF. Written as DNA, the CDR3 is TGTGCTAGTGGTTTGGAAGGACAGGGGGAGAGAAAACTGTTTTTT.

This chain uses TRBV5-1 with TRBJ2-1; D unclear. Germline V lookup: CDR1 SGHRS, CDR2 YFSETQ. The CDR3 consists of 12 residues. V gave up 2 bases and J gave up 8 bases, with 8 bases separating them. CDR3 amino acids: CASSFGGDEQFF. The CDR3 nucleotides are TGCGCCAGCAGCTTTGGCGGAGATGAGCAGTTCTTC.

This clone was seen once. The gene calls are TRBV5-1 and TRBJ2-5; the match to TRBD2 covers 11 bases. There are 17 residues in the CDR3. The V segment lost 1 base and the J segment 5 bases; nucleotides outside the gene matches: 10. Germline V lookup: CDR1 SGHRS, CDR2 YFSETQ. CDR3 bases: TGCGCCAGCAGCTTGACTAGCGGGGGCCCTTTGCGGGAGACCCAGTACTTC. Its translation is CASSLTSGGPLRETQYF.

This clone has more than one count but fewer than ten. The chain combines TRBV5-6 with TRBJ1-4; 7 nucleotides agree with TRBD1. The CDR3 covers 14 residues. V lost 4 bases, J lost 4 bases, and 4 bases stayed unmatched. Germline V lookup: CDR1 SGHDT, CDR2 YYEEEE. The CDR3 region has the DNA TGTGCCAGCAGCACAGGGGTCTATAATGAAAAACTGTTTTTT. Protein: CASSTGVYNEKLFF.

This chain uses TRBV6-1 with TRBJ2-7, with 7 bases matching TRBD1. Germline values: CDR1 MNHNS, CDR2 SASEGT. The CDR3 runs 16 residues. V gave up 2 bases and J gave up 2 bases; unmatched junction bases: 9. CDR3 sequence: CASSEIVGTAPYEQYF. DNA of the CDR3: TGTGCCAGCAGTGAAATAGTAGGGACAGCGCCCTACGAGCAGTACTTC.

The CDR3 DNA reads TGTGCCTGGACCAGGGGGGAAGAGACCCAGTACTTC. Amino acid sequence: CAWTRGEETQYF. This chain uses TRBV30 with TRBJ2-5; weak D call: TRBD1 (7 bases). The CDR3 contains 12 residues. Germline CDR1 GTSNPN, CDR2 SVGIG (reference sequence). Trimming pared 4 bases from V and 3 bases from J, leaving 9 bases between.

The CDR3 DNA follows: TGTGCCAGCAGTTACTGGCCAGGGCATGGCTACACCTTC. It translates to CASSYWPGHGYTF. The V and J genes are TRBV6-5 and TRBJ1-2, with D perhaps matching TRBD1 (5 bases). The germline gives CDR1 MNHEY, CDR2 SVGAGI. The CDR3 totals 13 residues. V was pared by 1 base and J by 6 bases, with 9 bases between.

The gene calls are TRBV6-1 and TRBJ2-1; a weak D match, TRBD1 (6 bases). CDR1 is MNHNS and CDR2 is SASEGT in the germline V gene. The CDR3 consists of 13 residues. The ends were cut back, 4 bases at V and 10 bases at J, with 14 bases in the middle. The CDR3 DNA is TGTGCCAGCAGTGCCCGGGACACAAGCGAGCAGTTCTTC. Translated, it gives CASSARDTSEQFF.

The chain carries TRBV11-2 and TRBJ1-1, with D perhaps matching TRBD1 (5 bases). The length of the CDR3 is 13 residues. Between the trimmed V and J ends, which lost 9 bases and 0 bases, there was a span of 11 bases. From germline, CDR1 is SGHAT and CDR2 FQNNGV. The DNA of the CDR3 is TGTGCCAGTTCCCCAGGGATGAACACTGAAGCTTTCTTT. Protein: CASSPGMNTEAFF.

The J gene is TRBJ2-7, the V gene TRBV6-1, with no clear D. This CDR3 comprises 16 residues. From germline, CDR1 is MNHNS and CDR2 SASEGT. V was pared by 2 bases and J by 1 base, with 15 bases between. DNA for the CDR3: TGTGCCAGCAGTGAACCTCCCGGCGCGGTTTCCTACGAGCAGTACTTC. It yields the protein CASSEPPGAVSYEQYF.

The V call is TRBV15, the J call TRBJ2-7, with D maybe TRBD1 (6 bases). The CDR3 sequence is 13 residues long. V lost 5 bases to trimming and J lost 6 bases, with 14 bases between them. Germline V gene data show CDR1 as LNHNV and CDR2 as YYDKDF (reference sequence). Here the CDR3 reads CATSGTNRAEQYF. The CDR3 DNA follows: TGTGCCACCAGCGGGACGAACAGGGCCGAGCAGTACTTC. Full variable domain (missing parts from reference TRBV15 and TRBJ2-7): DAMVIQNPRYQVTQFGKPVTLSCSQTLNHNVMYWYQQKSSQAPKLLFHYYDKDFNNEADTPDNFQSRRPNTSFCFLDIRSPGLGDTAMYLCATSGTNRAEQYFGPGTRLTVT.

The gene calls are TRBV7-9 and TRBJ1-5; 8 positions agree with TRBD1. J gave up 8 bases and V 2 bases, and 2 bases lay outside the gene matches. The CDR3 is made up of 13 amino acids. Germline V gives CDR1 SEHNR, CDR2 FQNEAQ (reference sequence). CDR3 residues: CASSLSGGEPQHF. DNA of the CDR3: TGTGCCAGCAGCTTATCAGGGGGCGAGCCCCAGCATTTT.

J is TRBJ2-1 and V is TRBV5-4, with a tentative D call TRBD2 (5 bases). The V end was cut by 4 bases, the J end by 4 bases, with 9 bases between. Germline CDR1 SGHNT, CDR2 YYREEE (reference sequence). The CDR3 sequence is 13 residues long. Here the CDR3 DNA reads TGTGCCAGCAGCAAGGACTCATACAATGAGCAGTTCTTC. This gives the protein CASSKDSYNEQFF.

This chain joins TRBV5-1 and TRBJ2-7; tentative D call: TRBD2 (5 bases). The CDR3 sequence is 15 residues long. The germline V gene has CDR1 SGHRS and CDR2 YFSETQ. The V end was cut by 4 bases, the J end by 2 bases, with 16 bases between. The CDR3 protein is CASSPITAVTYEQYF. The CDR3 DNA reads TGCGCCAGCAGCCCGATAACAGCGGTGACCTACGAGCAGTACTTC.

This sequence joins TRBV30 and TRBJ1-6; the D gene is possibly TRBD1 (5 bases). The CDR3 sequence is 14 residues long. V was cut by 1 base and J by 7 bases, with 11 bases left in between. In germline, CDR1 is GTSNPN, CDR2 SVGIG (reference sequence). The CDR3 DNA is TGTGCCTGGAGTGGAGGGACTAGGAATTCACCCCTCCACTTT. This gives the protein CAWSGGTRNSPLHF.

The CDR3: CASIPTRRSPYEQYF. The CDR3 DNA sequence: TGTGCCAGCATTCCGACTCGTCGGTCCCCCTACGAGCAGTACTTC. This chain uses TRBV6-5 with TRBJ2-7; D unresolved. The CDR3 length is 15 residues. Germline CDR1 MNHEY, CDR2 SVGAGI. Trimming pared 7 bases from V and 2 bases from J, leaving 18 bases between.

The rearrangement uses TRBV29-1 and TRBJ2-5; D perhaps matches TRBD1 (5 bases). The CDR3 covers 13 residues. V lost 7 bases and J lost 5, with 17 bases in between. Germline V gene lookup returns CDR1 SQVTM and CDR2 ANQGSEA. In DNA form, the CDR3 reads TGCAGCGCGGCCCCAGGGCCTAGTGAGACCCAGTACTTC. This translates into CSAAPGPSETQYF.

The V call is TRBV5-3, the J call TRBJ1-2, with D unresolved. TRBV5-3 is an ORF, and what it does is uncertain. The CDR3 length is 13 residues. Trimming shortened V by 4 bases and J by 5 bases, and 12 bases separated the two germline ends. In DNA, the CDR3 is TGTGCCAGAAGCCCCGGGAGTCTATATGGCTACACCTTC. Translating it yields CARSPGSLYGYTF.

This chain links TRBV7-3 with TRBJ2-5; D uncertain. Germline V gene lookup returns CDR1 SGHTA and CDR2 FQGTGA. This CDR3 has 13 residues. The V gene lost 0 bases and the J gene lost 2 bases, with 4 bases spanning the gap. The CDR3 DNA reads TGTGCCAGCAGCTTAACGCTACAAGAGACCCAGTACTTC. Its protein is CASSLTLQETQYF.

This clone has a handful of counts. The chain is built from TRBV5-1 and TRBJ2-1; possible D gene TRBD2, 6 bases. Germline V gene lookup returns CDR1 SGHRS and CDR2 YFSETQ. Trimming took 7 bases from V and 4 from J, leaving 15 bases between them. The CDR3 sequence is 14 residues long. This CDR3 is CASGTGDLYNEQFF. In DNA form, the CDR3 reads TGCGCCAGCGGTACCGGGGACTTGTACAATGAGCAGTTCTTC.

The chain links TRBV7-2 to TRBJ2-2; TRBD2 matches at 15 bases. The CDR3 sequence is 19 residues long. From germline, CDR1 is SGHTA and CDR2 FQGNSA. The junction had 13 bases not matched to a gene; V was cut back by 5 bases and J by 6 bases. The CDR3 nucleotides read TGTGCCAGCAGCCCAGGACTAGCGGGAGGGCCTGGGAGGGCCGGGGAGCTGTTTTTT. It encodes CASSPGLAGGPGRAGELFF.

Notes on this clone: The junction shows a germline mismatch at one end, possibly a read error. The rearrangement uses TRBV7-9 and TRBJ2-7, with D tentatively TRBD2 (5 bases). Germline lookup yields CDR1 SEHNR and CDR2 FQNEAQ (reference sequence). There are 13 residues in the CDR3. CDR3 sequence: CSSSLISGYEQYF. CDR3 coding DNA: TGTTCCAGCAGCTTAATAAGCGGATACGAGCAGTACTTC.

The gene calls are TRBV9 and TRBJ2-3; the match to TRBD1 covers 10 bases. The V gene end was trimmed by 2 bases and the J gene end by 7 bases; junction bases not matched to a gene: 4. The CDR3 has 14 residues. The germline CDR1 and CDR2 sequences are SGDLS and YYNGEE. CDR3 amino acids: CASSVGTGENTQYF. CDR3 nucleotide sequence: TGTGCCAGCAGCGTGGGGACAGGGGAAAATACGCAGTATTTT.

This sequence joins TRBV5-4 and TRBJ2-7; TRBD2 might be the D (5 bases). The CDR3 contains 15 residues. The V gene's germline CDR1 is SGHNT and CDR2 YYREEE (reference sequence). Between the trimmed V and J ends, which lost 2 bases and 3 bases, there was a span of 15 bases. The CDR3: CASSFGVARIYEQYF. The DNA for the CDR3 is TGTGCCAGCAGCTTCGGGGTAGCGCGGATCTACGAGCAGTACTTC.

The chain is built from TRBV7-9 and TRBJ2-1; TRBD1 might be the D (6 bases). This CDR3 has 15 amino acids. Germline V gene lookup returns CDR1 SEHNR and CDR2 FQNEAQ (reference sequence). V gave up 1 base and J gave up 6 bases, with 13 bases separating them. The CDR3 sequence: CASSLVMTGVNEQFF. CDR3 coding DNA: TGTGCCAGCAGCTTAGTCATGACAGGAGTCAATGAGCAGTTCTTC.

CDR3 in DNA: TGTGCCAGCATGCCCCCCCACCCCAACTCCGGGGTGTCCTACAATGAGCAGTTCTTC. Translating gives CASMPPHPNSGVSYNEQFF. The chain links TRBV2 to TRBJ2-1; D is possibly TRBD2 (5 bases). The CDR3 sequence is 19 residues long. Germline CDR1 SNHLY, CDR2 FYNNEI. V lost 7 bases to trimming and J lost 1 base, with 26 bases between them.

The chain has TRBV9 and TRBJ1-2; a possible D gene is TRBD1 (6 bases). Germline CDR1 SGDLS, CDR2 YYNGEE. The CDR3 covers 13 residues. The ends were cut back, 1 base at V and 6 bases at J, with 10 bases in the middle. The DNA for the CDR3 is TGTGCCAGCAGCGTATCTAGGACAGATGGCTACACCTTC. As protein: CASSVSRTDGYTF.

This clone was picked up a small number of times. The chain employs TRBV27 and TRBJ1-3; D unresolved. The CDR3 consists of 13 residues. Germline-derived CDR1 and CDR2 are MNHEY and SMNVEV (reference sequence). V gave up 6 bases and J gave up 8 bases, with 14 bases separating them. The CDR3 nucleotides read TGTGCCAGCAGCGCCTCTCTTTCGGACACCATATATTTT. Translating it yields CASSASLSDTIYF.

J is TRBJ1-1 and V is TRBV6-5, with D unresolved. Germline values: CDR1 MNHEY, CDR2 SVGAGI. V was shortened by 8 bases and J by 4 bases, with 14 bases between the two germline ends. This CDR3 region has 13 residues. The CDR3 nucleotides read TGTGCCAGCGGGCTCTACGGAGGCACTGAAGCTTTCTTT. Translated, it gives CASGLYGGTEAFF.